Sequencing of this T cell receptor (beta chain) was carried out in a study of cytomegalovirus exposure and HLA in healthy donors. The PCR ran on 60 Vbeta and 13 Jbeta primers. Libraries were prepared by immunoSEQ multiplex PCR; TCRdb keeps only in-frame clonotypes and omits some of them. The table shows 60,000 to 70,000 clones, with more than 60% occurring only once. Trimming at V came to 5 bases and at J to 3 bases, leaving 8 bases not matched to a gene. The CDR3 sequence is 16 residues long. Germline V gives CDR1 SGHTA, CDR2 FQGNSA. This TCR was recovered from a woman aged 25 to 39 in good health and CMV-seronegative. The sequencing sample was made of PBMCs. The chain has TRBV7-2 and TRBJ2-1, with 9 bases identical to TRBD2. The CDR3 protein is CASSPTSGNLYNEQFF. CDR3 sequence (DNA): TGTGCCAGCAGCCCGACTAGCGGCAACCTCTACAATGAGCAGTTCTTC.